A selection of T cell receptor beta chains follows, all from one sample in a study of shared clonotypes between healthy human individuals. Data came from immunoSEQ multiplex PCR; TCRdb stores just in-frame clones and leaves some out. The data contain roughly 500,000 clones, 70% to 80% of them singletons. Input material: PBMCs. The origin of the receptors is a woman in her 40s in good health. Some clones in this sample may be carry-over from other donors' samples. CDR3s include the opening cysteine and the closing phenylalanine or tryptophan. The D gene is left open where the match is weak. A clone size is listed for some rows: how often the clone was seen (once, few, many), or a class if it is expanded.

j_call	v_call	d_call	clone_size	cdr3_aa	cdr3_nt
TRBJ2-1	TRBV7-9	TRBD2	NA	CASSPTSEGEQFF	TGTGCCAGCAGCCCGACTAGCGAAGGTGAGCAGTTCTTC
TRBJ2-1	TRBV7-2	TRBD2	NA	CAGGTSGPNEQFF	TGTGCCGGAGGGACTAGCGGTCCCAATGAGCAGTTCTTC
TRBJ2-7	TRBV7-3	NA	NA	CASSLVGVRTYEQYF	TGTGCCAGCAGCTTAGTGGGGGTCCGCACCTACGAGCAGTACTTC
TRBJ1-5	TRBV7-3	TRBD1	once	CASSPRGGQPQHF	TGTGCCAGCTCTCCCAGGGGGGGTCAGCCCCAGCATTTT
TRBJ1-5	TRBV28	NA	NA	CASSLGGLNNQPQHF	TGTGCCAGCAGTTTGGGGGGACTAAACAATCAGCCCCAGCATTTT
TRBJ2-2	TRBV19	NA	NA	CASSTNRAGGELFF	TGTGCCAGTAGTACAAACAGGGCTGGCGGGGAGCTGTTTTTT
TRBJ2-1	TRBV11-1	TRBD2	NA	CASSLFWGEGLNEQFF	TGTGCCAGCAGCTTATTCTGGGGGGAGGGCCTCAATGAGCAGTTCTTC
TRBJ2-1	TRBV27	TRBD1	NA	CASSLTRGITKQFF	TGTGCCAGCAGTTTAACCAGGGGGATAACCAAGCAGTTCTTC
TRBJ2-1	TRBV5-1	TRBD2	NA	CASRPGLGWRGSYNEQFF	TGCGCCAGCAGACCCGGACTAGGCTGGCGGGGATCCTACAATGAGCAGTTCTTC
TRBJ1-2	TRBV11-2	TRBD1	NA	CASSRGQGYYGYTF	TGTGCCAGCAGCCGCGGACAGGGTTACTATGGCTACACCTTC
TRBJ2-7	TRBV7-9	NA	once	CASSPRHILHEQYF	TGTGCCAGCAGCCCTCGGCACATCCTCCACGAGCAGTACTTC
TRBJ1-5	TRBV5-4	NA	NA	CASSIDLNQPQHF	TGTGCCAGCAGCATAGACCTGAATCAGCCCCAGCATTTT
TRBJ2-3	TRBV28	TRBD2	NA	CASSLSSAGGTDTQYF	TGTGCCAGCAGTTTAAGCTCTGCGGGGGGCACAGATACGCAGTATTTT
TRBJ1-1	TRBV4-3	TRBD1	NA	CASSQDLSTGGYTEAFF	TGCGCCAGCAGCCAAGATCTATCGACAGGGGGCTACACTGAAGCTTTCTTT
TRBJ2-3	TRBV5-4	TRBD1	NA	CASSLVQGIDTQYF	TGTGCCAGCAGCTTGGTACAGGGGATAGATACGCAGTATTTT
TRBJ2-3	TRBV5-1	NA	NA	CASQRGRGYTDTQYF	TGCGCCTCGCAAAGGGGGCGGGGGTACACAGATACGCAGTATTTT
TRBJ2-1	TRBV18	TRBD2	NA	CASSPRLQGGGNEQFF	TGTGCCAGCTCACCCAGACTACAAGGCGGGGGCAATGAGCAGTTCTTC
TRBJ2-7	TRBV19	TRBD1	once	CASSITWRQGSPYEQYF	TGTGCCAGTAGTATAACCTGGAGACAGGGGAGCCCCTACGAGCAGTACTTC
TRBJ2-5	TRBV28	TRBD1	few	CASSPIETGSETQYF	TGTGCCAGCAGTCCTATCGAGACAGGGTCGGAGACCCAGTACTTC
TRBJ2-3	TRBV7-2	NA	many	CASSFPNTDTQYF	TGTGCCAGCAGCTTTCCCAACACAGATACGCAGTATTTT
TRBJ2-5	TRBV7-2	NA	NA	CASSLVSQGIGETQYF	TGTGCCAGCAGCTTAGTTAGTCAGGGGATAGGGGAGACCCAGTACTTC
TRBJ2-2	TRBV6-1	NA	few	CASGGRDLNTGELFF	TGTGCCAGTGGGGGCAGGGACCTGAACACCGGGGAGCTGTTTTTT
TRBJ1-5	TRBV6-1	NA	NA	CASHGGSHQTQPQHF	TGTGCCAGCCATGGCGGGTCTCACCAAACCCAGCCCCAGCATTTT
TRBJ2-7	TRBV7-2	TRBD1	NA	CASSTDGTGRFEQYF	TGTGCCAGCAGCACCGACGGGACAGGGAGGTTCGAGCAGTACTTC
TRBJ1-4	TRBV2	TRBD1	many	CASAGTGGRNEKLFF	TGTGCCAGCGCGGGGACAGGGGGACGAAATGAAAAACTGTTTTTT
TRBJ2-7	TRBV10-1	NA	NA	CASSESSGRPDEQYF	TGCGCCAGCAGTGAGTCCTCGGGGAGGCCGGACGAGCAGTACTTC
TRBJ2-3	TRBV5-8	TRBD2	NA	CAATAGGPDTQYF	TGTGCCGCCACAGCGGGAGGGCCAGATACGCAGTATTTT
TRBJ2-1	TRBV4-1	NA	NA	CASSQELSSYNEQFF	TGCGCCAGCAGCCAAGAGTTGAGCTCCTACAATGAGCAGTTCTTC
TRBJ2-3	TRBV6-1	NA	NA	CASSDPPGTPTDTQYF	TGTGCCAGCAGTGATCCCCCCGGGACACCCACAGATACGCAGTATTTT
TRBJ2-3	TRBV9	NA	NA	CASRDHSTDTQYF	TGTGCCAGCAGGGACCACAGCACAGATACGCAGTATTTT
TRBJ1-2	TRBV7-9	TRBD1	once	CASSLQGDYGYTF	TGTGCCAGCAGCTTACAGGGGGACTATGGCTACACCTTC
TRBJ2-5	TRBV5-1	TRBD1	few	CASTETGTGQETQYF	TGCGCCAGCACCGAAACAGGGACAGGGCAAGAGACCCAGTACTTC
TRBJ2-3	TRBV11-2	TRBD2	NA	CASSPEGLAGGDTQYF	TGTGCTAGCAGCCCTGAGGGGCTAGCGGGTGGGGATACGCAGTATTTT
TRBJ2-7	TRBV5-6	NA	NA	CASSAQGFPPYEQYF	TGTGCCAGCAGCGCCCAGGGGTTCCCGCCCTACGAGCAGTACTTC
TRBJ2-5	TRBV2	NA	NA	CASSEGDIEYF	TGTGCCAGCAGTGAAGGGGACATTGAGTACTTC
TRBJ1-5	TRBV7-8	TRBD1	NA	CASSLRDRNQPQHF	TGTGCCAGCAGCTTGCGGGACAGGAATCAGCCCCAGCATTTT
TRBJ2-1	TRBV20-1	NA	few	CSARDGRLEFF	TGCAGTGCTAGAGATGGGAGGTTGGAGTTCTTC
TRBJ2-2	TRBV25-1	TRBD1	few	CASSEVRRQGHTGELFF	TGTGCCAGCAGTGAGGTGAGGCGACAGGGGCACACCGGGGAGCTGTTTTTT
TRBJ2-5	TRBV28	NA	NA	CASSLRSRRFSETQYF	TGTGCCAGCAGTTTAAGGTCTAGAAGGTTTAGTGAGACCCAGTACTTC
TRBJ2-1	TRBV28	NA	NA	CASSLPGLGGDEQFF	TGTGCCAGCAGTTTACCGGGACTAGGGGGCGATGAGCAGTTCTTC
TRBJ2-3	TRBV13	NA	NA	CASSLVQGYTQYF	TGTGCCAGCAGCTTAGTGCAGGGGTATACGCAGTATTTT
TRBJ1-5	TRBV19	NA	NA	CASSIDRGSNQPQHF	TGTGCCAGTAGTATAGACAGGGGAAGCAATCAGCCCCAGCATTTT
TRBJ2-1	TRBV6-4	TRBD2	NA	CASSDGPSGSWNEQFF	TGTGCCAGCAGTGATGGCCCTAGCGGGAGCTGGAATGAGCAGTTCTTC
TRBJ2-1	TRBV4-2	TRBD2	NA	CASSPTGLRIYNEQFF	TGTGCCAGCAGCCCGACGGGACTACGCATATACAATGAGCAGTTCTTC
TRBJ2-1	TRBV29-1	TRBD2	NA	CSVVGLAGSSYNEQFF	TGCAGCGTTGTGGGACTAGCGGGAAGCTCCTACAATGAGCAGTTCTTC
TRBJ1-2	TRBV2	NA	few	CAKAELNGYTF	TGTGCCAAGGCGGAACTAAATGGCTACACCTTC
TRBJ1-1	TRBV28	NA	NA	CASRERNTEAFF	TGTGCCAGCAGGGAGAGGAACACTGAAGCTTTCTTT
TRBJ2-7	TRBV13	TRBD2	NA	CASSYGTSASYEQYF	TGTGCCAGCAGCTACGGGACTAGTGCCTCCTACGAGCAGTACTTC
TRBJ1-5	TRBV28	NA	NA	CASRSPPPTPNQPQHF	TGTGCCAGCAGATCGCCCCCCCCGACACCCAATCAGCCCCAGCATTTT
TRBJ2-1	TRBV6-5	TRBD1	NA	CASSYEGGAYNEQFF	TGTGCCAGCAGTTACGAAGGGGGCGCATACAATGAGCAGTTCTTC
TRBJ2-5	TRBV18	NA	NA	CASSFSIQETQYF	TGTGCCAGCTCCTTCTCAATCCAAGAGACCCAGTACTTC